This T cell receptor beta chain was sequenced for a study of Graves' ophthalmopathy and Graves' hyperthyroidism. General study results and limits: Sensitivity of around 67% and specificity of about 72% were achieved by the model that predicted ophthalmopathy progression.

Amplification targeted the TCR beta CDR3 regions, with RNA transcripts as the source material. An opening RT-PCR round employed HTBI primers and preceded a second-round multiplex PCR. TCRdb called the multiplex PCR reads again in MiXCR, with one record for every CDR3 protein. The sample has roughly 700,000 distinct CDR3 sequences, 40% seen once. The V end lost 4 bases, the J end lost 4 bases, and 13 bases lay between the germline ends. The CDR3 is 13 residues long. The V gene's germline CDR1 is DFQATT and CDR2 SNEGSKA (reference sequence). In the case of this clonotype: The antigen is not known.

The receptor's source is an adult man with Graves' ophthalmopathy. Sequenced: peripheral blood. The chain joins TRBV20-1 to TRBJ1-1, with D tentatively TRBD1 (5 bases). The CDR3 region is CSAKGAWGTEAFF. The DNA of the CDR3 is TGCAGTGCTAAAGGGGCATGGGGCACTGAAGCTTTCTTT.